The 20 T cell receptor beta chains below come from one sample, sequenced in a study of blood T cell repertoires in COVID-19. Clones were sequenced by immunoSEQ multiplex PCR, and TCRdb holds only the in-frame ones, with some missing. The sample includes tens of thousands of clones, 70% to 80% of them seen just once. The specimen was peripheral blood. The receptor source for this set is an older woman with acute or convalescent COVID-19.

This clone was seen only once. This chain joins TRBV9 and TRBJ2-7; a possible D gene is TRBD2 (6 bases). Germline lookup yields CDR1 SGDLS and CDR2 YYNGEE. This CDR3 is 15 amino acids long. With 3 bases removed from V and 2 bases from J, the gap between germline ends came to 15 bases. The CDR3 sequence is CASSARTSGPYEQYF. CDR3 nucleotide sequence: TGTGCCAGCAGCGCGAGGACAAGCGGGCCCTACGAGCAGTACTTC. The complete variable domain, with remaining parts taken from reference TRBV9 and TRBJ2-7, reads DSGVTQTPKHLITATGQRVTLRCSPRSGDLSVYWYQQSLDQGLQFLIQYYNGEERAKGNILERFSAQQFPDLHSELNLSSLELGDSALYFCASSARTSGPYEQYFGPGTRLTVT.

The chain uses TRBV29-1 and TRBJ1-4; 8 bases line up with TRBD1. The CDR3 runs 12 residues. CDR1 SQVTM and CDR2 ANQGSEA come from the germline V gene. The V gene end was trimmed by 6 bases and the J gene end by 4 bases; junction bases not matched to a gene: 1. The chain's CDR3 is CSVQGGNEKLFF. DNA for the CDR3: TGCAGCGTACAGGGGGGTAATGAAAAACTGTTTTTT.

V is TRBV11-1 and J is TRBJ2-5, with a weak D call TRBD1 (5 bases). The germline V gene encodes CDR1 SGHAT and CDR2 FQDESV (reference sequence). This CDR3 has 13 amino acids. Trimming left V 5 bases short and J 1 base short, with 8 bases between. The CDR3 sequence: CASSTQGQETQYF. CDR3 sequence (DNA): TGTGCCAGCAGCACTCAGGGCCAAGAGACCCAGTACTTC.

The V call is TRBV24-1, the J call TRBJ2-7, with D perhaps matching TRBD2 (6 bases). From germline, CDR1 is KGHDR and CDR2 SFDVKD. The CDR3 consists of 14 residues. The germline V and J ends were trimmed by 3 bases and 9 bases, with 17 bases remaining between them. CDR3 DNA: TGTGCCACCAGTGATCGCGCGGGGCCCCAGAGGCAGTACTTC. Amino acid sequence: CATSDRAGPQRQYF.

This clone was observed a few times. The rearrangement uses TRBV10-3 and TRBJ1-2; D is uncertain. V was shortened by 6 bases and J by 0 bases, with 23 bases between the two germline ends. The germline V gene encodes CDR1 ENHRY and CDR2 SYGVKD. CDR3 length: 18 amino acids. The CDR3 nucleotides are TGTGCCATCAGGAGAAGGTCGGAGCGAGACGGAACTAACTATGGCTACACCTTC. Translated, it gives CAIRRRSERDGTNYGYTF.

CDR3 sequence reads: CASSLGLANYGYTF. CDR3 nucleotides: TGTGCCAGCAGCTTAGGTTTAGCTAACTATGGCTACACCTTC. The chain links TRBV7-2 to TRBJ1-2; D gene uncertain. V was cut by 1 base and J by 0 bases, with 6 bases left in between. The germline V gene encodes CDR1 SGHTA and CDR2 FQGNSA. The CDR3 spans 14 residues.

This chain connects TRBV28 to TRBJ2-1; 7 nucleotides line up with TRBD1. The J segment lost 1 base and the V segment lost 7 bases, leaving 7 bases of the junction unmatched. The CDR3 spans 15 residues. Germline CDR1 reads MDHEN; CDR2 reads SYDVKM. The CDR3 region is CASTPQGDSYNEQFF. The CDR3 nucleotides read TGTGCCAGCACCCCCCAGGGGGATTCCTACAATGAGCAGTTCTTC.

This chain joins TRBV28 and TRBJ1-5; D remains ambiguous. V shed 6 bases and J shed 5 bases, with 14 bases lying between them. This CDR3 is 14 amino acids long. Per the germline V gene, CDR1 is MDHEN and CDR2 is SYDVKM. CDR3 sequence reads: CASRFPGYHQPQHF. In DNA, the CDR3 is TGTGCCAGCAGATTCCCCGGTTACCATCAGCCCCAGCATTTT.

The rearrangement joins TRBV7-2 to TRBJ2-7; 10 nucleotides match TRBD2. The V and J ends lost 5 bases and 3 bases, in that order; junction bases with no gene match: 4. Germline CDR1 and CDR2: SGHTA and FQGNSA. CDR3 length: 14 residues. CDR3 sequence reads: CASSAGTSDYEQYF. The CDR3 bases are TGTGCCAGCAGCGCCGGGACTAGCGACTACGAGCAGTACTTC. The variable domain in full, with the rest retrieved from reference TRBV7-2 and TRBJ2-7, is GAGVSQSPSNKVTEKGKDVELRCDPISGHTALYWYRQSLGQGLEFLIYFQGNSAPDKSGLPSDRFSAERTGGSVSTLTIQRTQQEDSAVYLCASSAGTSDYEQYFGPGTRLTVT.

The chain uses TRBV28 and TRBJ2-1; 7 positions match TRBD1. Germline loops: CDR1 MDHEN, CDR2 SYDVKM. With V trimmed by 6 bases and J by 4 bases, 6 bases remained unmatched. The CDR3 sequence is 14 residues long. CDR3 loop: CASRDSDRYNEQFF. CDR3 nucleotide sequence: TGTGCCAGCAGGGATTCGGACAGGTACAATGAGCAGTTCTTC.

This clone has a single count. This sequence joins TRBV15 and TRBJ1-1; D is unclear. V gave up 0 bases and J gave up 7 bases, with 15 bases separating them. The CDR3 totals 15 residues. Germline CDR1 is LNHNV and CDR2 is YYDKDF (reference sequence). The CDR3: CATSRDQPNQNEAFF. DNA of the CDR3: TGTGCCACCAGCAGAGATCAACCAAACCAGAATGAAGCTTTCTTT.

This rearrangement joins TRBV6-5 to TRBJ1-4; possible D gene TRBD1, 6 bases. Germline CDR1 and CDR2: MNHEY and SVGAGI. Trimming removed 5 bases from V and 5 bases from J, with 12 bases in between. The CDR3 is made up of 14 amino acids. The chain's CDR3 is CASSRPGTNEKLFF. In DNA, the CDR3 is TGTGCCAGCAGTCGTCCTGGGACAAATGAAAAACTGTTTTTT.

The chain links TRBV5-8 to TRBJ2-5; the D gene is possibly TRBD2 (5 bases). V was shortened by 10 bases and J by 5 bases, with 18 bases between the two germline ends. The V gene's germline CDR1 is SGHTS and CDR2 YDEGEE. The CDR3 length is 13 residues. The CDR3 nucleotides read TGTGCCCGGAGGAGACGGGGTGTGGAGACCCAGTACTTC. Protein: CARRRRGVETQYF.

J is TRBJ2-3 and V is TRBV4-3; 12 bases match TRBD2. Unmatched junction bases numbered 6, after V lost 0 bases and J lost 5 bases. CDR1 and CDR2 from the germline V gene are LGHNA and YSLEER. The CDR3 is 17 amino acids. The CDR3 is CASSQERRLAGVDTQYF. In nucleotides, the CDR3 is TGCGCCAGCAGCCAAGAAAGAAGACTAGCGGGGGTAGATACGCAGTATTTT.

This chain links TRBV2 with TRBJ1-5; D not certain. The CDR3 consists of 13 residues. V lost 3 bases and J 6 bases, leaving 9 bases between the germline ends. Germline lookup yields CDR1 SNHLY and CDR2 FYNNEI. The DNA of the CDR3 is TGTGCCAGCAGTGATAGAGGGAGTCAGCCCCAGCATTTT. Encoded protein: CASSDRGSQPQHF.

J is TRBJ2-7 and V is TRBV5-4; TRBD2 is a possible D gene (6 bases). Per the germline V gene, CDR1 is SGHNT and CDR2 is YYREEE (reference sequence). This CDR3 comprises 14 residues. V was clipped by 4 bases and J by 5 bases, with 16 bases between them. The CDR3 loop is CASSRRGGSDEQYF. In nucleotides, the CDR3 is TGTGCCAGCAGCCGTCGAGGAGGGTCCGACGAGCAGTACTTC.

The V and J genes are TRBV2 and TRBJ1-5; 7 nucleotides agree with TRBD1. The CDR3 extends over 15 amino acids. The germline V gene encodes CDR1 SNHLY and CDR2 FYNNEI. After removal of 4 bases from V and 6 bases from J, the junction contained 9 bases not matched to a gene. CDR3 sequence (DNA): TGTGCCAGCAGTGGGGGACAGCTGGCCCTTCAGCCCCAGCATTTT. Its translation: CASSGGQLALQPQHF.

The chain uses TRBV6-6 and TRBJ2-3; perhaps TRBD1 as D (5 bases). The CDR3 loop spans 14 amino acids. Per germline, CDR1 MNHNY and CDR2 SVGAGI (reference sequence). Trimming cost V 8 bases and J 0 bases, with 12 bases left between them. CDR3 DNA: TGTGCCAGCCGCGTGACAGTAAGCACAGATACGCAGTATTTT. It yields the protein CASRVTVSTDTQYF.

V usage is TRBV2 and J usage is TRBJ2-7; a weak D match, TRBD2 (5 bases). The CDR3 totals 13 residues. The V gene lost 11 bases and the J gene lost 3 bases, with 17 bases spanning the gap. Looked up from germline, CDR1 is SNHLY and CDR2 is FYNNEI. The CDR3 sequence is CACQGVGDYEQYF. Here the CDR3 DNA reads TGTGCCTGCCAAGGAGTGGGAGACTACGAGCAGTACTTC.

The chain combines TRBV9 with TRBJ1-4; 7 positions match TRBD1. Germline CDR1 and CDR2: SGDLS and YYNGEE. The J segment lost 0 bases and the V segment lost 4 bases, leaving 6 bases of the junction unmatched. This CDR3 region has 16 residues. The CDR3 sequence: CASSPQGDATNEKLFF. In DNA, the CDR3 is TGTGCCAGCAGCCCTCAGGGGGACGCAACTAATGAAAAACTGTTTTTT.